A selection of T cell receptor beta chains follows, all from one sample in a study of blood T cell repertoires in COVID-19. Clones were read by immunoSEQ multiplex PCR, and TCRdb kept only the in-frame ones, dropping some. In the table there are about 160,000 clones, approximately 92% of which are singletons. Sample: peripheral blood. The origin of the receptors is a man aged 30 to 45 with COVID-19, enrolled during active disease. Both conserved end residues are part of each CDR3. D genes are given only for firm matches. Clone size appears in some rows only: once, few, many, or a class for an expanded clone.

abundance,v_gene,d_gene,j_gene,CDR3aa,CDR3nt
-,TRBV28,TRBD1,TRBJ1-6,CASRPGTGGNSPLHF,TGTGCCAGCAGGCCCGGGACAGGGGGTAATTCACCCCTCCACTTT
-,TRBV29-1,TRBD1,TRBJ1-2,CSVEDREHGYTF,TGCAGCGTCGAAGACAGGGAACATGGCTACACCTTC
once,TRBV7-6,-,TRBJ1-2,CASSPLGRGTFGGYTF,TGTGCCAGCAGCCCCCTGGGTAGGGGGACCTTTGGAGGCTACACCTTC
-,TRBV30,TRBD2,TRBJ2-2,CAWRPSGGFANTGELFF,TGTGCCTGGAGACCTAGCGGGGGGTTTGCGAACACCGGGGAACTGTTTTTT
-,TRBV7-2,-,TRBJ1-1,CASSSKSVRGIKAFF,TGTGCCAGCAGCTCCAAGTCGGTCAGGGGCATAAAAGCTTTCTTT
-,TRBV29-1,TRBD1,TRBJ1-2,CSVDAGTVYYGYTF,TGCAGCGTTGATGCTGGGACAGTATACTATGGCTACACCTTC
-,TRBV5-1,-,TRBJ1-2,CASSSGSHARDYGYTF,TGCGCCAGCAGCTCCGGTAGCCACGCCAGGGACTATGGCTACACCTTC
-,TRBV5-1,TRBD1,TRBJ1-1,CASRAQYPGQGSRAEAFF,TGCGCCAGCAGAGCCCAATATCCGGGACAGGGATCGAGAGCTGAAGCTTTCTTT
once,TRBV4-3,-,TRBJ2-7,CASSLQQGLTYEQYF,TGCGCCAGCAGCCTACAACAGGGATTAACCTACGAGCAGTACTTC
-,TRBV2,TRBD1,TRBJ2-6,CASSVMGQLSGANVLTF,TGTGCCAGCAGTGTAATGGGACAGCTCTCTGGGGCCAACGTCCTGACTTTC
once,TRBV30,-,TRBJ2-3,CAWLGAGDTQYF,TGTGCCTGGCTGGGGGCAGGGGATACGCAGTATTTT
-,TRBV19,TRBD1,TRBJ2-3,CASSRTGDDADTQYF,TGTGCCTCATCAAGGACAGGGGATGATGCAGATACGCAGTATTTT
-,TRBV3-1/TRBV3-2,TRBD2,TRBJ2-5,CASSQVLAGDQETQYF,TGTGCCAGCAGCCAAGTTTTAGCGGGAGACCAAGAGACCCAGTACTTC
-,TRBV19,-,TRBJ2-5,CASSIDRIQETQYF,TGTGCCAGTAGTATAGATCGTATCCAAGAGACCCAGTACTTC
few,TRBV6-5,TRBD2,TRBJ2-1,CASSYTPSGSYNEQFF,TGTGCCAGCAGTTACACCCCTAGCGGCTCCTACAATGAGCAGTTCTTC
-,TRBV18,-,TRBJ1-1,CASSPGGGGNTEAFF,TGTGCCAGCTCACCGGGCGGGGGGGGGAACACTGAAGCTTTCTTT
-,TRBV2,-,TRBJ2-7,CASSEASTLYF,TGTGCCAGCAGCGAAGCGTCGACTTTATACTTC
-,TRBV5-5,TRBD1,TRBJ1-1,CASSSPGTGGRAEAFF,TGTGCCAGCAGCTCGCCCGGGACAGGGGGCAGGGCTGAAGCTTTCTTT
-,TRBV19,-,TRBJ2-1,CASSRSSSYNEQFF,TGTGCCAGTAGTCGGTCGAGCTCCTACAATGAGCAGTTCTTC
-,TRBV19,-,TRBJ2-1,CASSSWASYNEQFF,TGTGCCAGTAGCTCATGGGCCTCCTACAATGAGCAGTTCTTC
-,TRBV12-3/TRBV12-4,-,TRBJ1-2,CASSLAGGYGYTF,TGTGCCAGCAGTTTAGCAGGGGGCTATGGCTACACCTTC
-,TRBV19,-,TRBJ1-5,CASSIGIGGQFSQPQHF,TGTGCCAGTAGTATAGGGATCGGGGGGCAGTTTAGTCAGCCCCAGCATTTT
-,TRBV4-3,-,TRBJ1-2,CASSQDRGGSYGYTF,TGCGCCAGCAGCCAAGATAGGGGGGGCAGCTATGGCTACACCTTC
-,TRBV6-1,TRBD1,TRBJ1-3,CASSTGTASGNTIYF,TGTGCCAGCAGTACTGGGACAGCCTCTGGAAACACCATATATTTT
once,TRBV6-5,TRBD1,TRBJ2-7,CASSRDREYEQYF,TGTGCCAGCAGCAGGGACAGGGAGTACGAGCAGTACTTC
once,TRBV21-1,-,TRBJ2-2,CASRNRQRDISYNTGELFF,TGTGCCAGCAGGAACCGACAGCGGGACATATCCTACAACACCGGGGAGCTGTTTTTT
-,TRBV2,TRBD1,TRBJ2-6,CASSEETGVFGANVLTF,TGTGCCAGCAGTGAGGAGACAGGGGTGTTCGGGGCCAACGTCCTGACTTTC
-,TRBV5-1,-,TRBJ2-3,CASSFGRDADTQYF,TGCGCCAGCAGCTTCGGCAGGGATGCAGATACGCAGTATTTT
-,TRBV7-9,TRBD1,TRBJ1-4,CASSLGQGGEKLFF,TGTGCCAGCAGCCTAGGACAGGGAGGTGAAAAACTGTTTTTT
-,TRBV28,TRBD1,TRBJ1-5,CASKTYRDRVGNQPQHF,TGTGCCAGTAAGACTTACCGGGACAGGGTCGGCAATCAGCCCCAGCATTTT